Following are 16 T cell receptor beta chains from one sample sequenced in a study of T cells in Graves' hyperthyroidism and ophthalmopathy. RNA transcripts served as the template for amplifying TCR beta CDR3 regions. Initially, a first-round RT-PCR of the TCR CDR3 employed the HTBI primer set. One entry per CDR3 protein results from TCRdb running MiXCR on the multiplex PCR reads. The profile shows 450,000 to 550,000 distinct CDR3 sequences, around 22% of them singletons. Material: blood. These receptors were obtained from a woman between 25 and 40 years old with Graves' ophthalmopathy.

This clonotype was found many times. V gene TRBV4-3 combines with J gene TRBJ1-1; 12 nucleotides align to TRBD1. J gave up 4 bases and V 1 base, and 10 bases lay outside the gene matches. The length of the CDR3 is 18 residues. Germline CDR1 reads LGHNA; CDR2 reads YSLEER. This CDR3 reads CASSQVRWDRGLGTEAFF. The DNA of the CDR3 is TGCGCCAGCAGCCAAGTGCGGTGGGACAGGGGGCTGGGCACTGAAGCTTTCTTT.

V gene TRBV28 combines with J gene TRBJ2-7, with D possibly TRBD2 on 5 matching bases. Per germline, CDR1 MDHEN and CDR2 SYDVKM. The CDR3 runs 16 residues. V was trimmed by 5 bases and J by 0 bases, leaving 17 bases between them. The DNA of the CDR3 is TGTGCCAGCAGTACCCAGAGAAGCGGCGACTCCTACGAGCAGTACTTC. Translated: CASSTQRSGDSYEQYF.

This clonotype was seen many times. This rearrangement joins TRBV6-2 or TRBV6-3 to TRBJ2-2, with D possibly matching TRBD2 (5 bases). With 0 bases removed from V and 5 bases from J, the gap between germline ends came to 16 bases. The length of the CDR3 is 17 residues. Germline assignment: CDR1 MNHEY and CDR2 SVGEGT. CDR3 DNA sequence: TGTGCCAGCAGTTACTCGACCCCGAGACTACTTACCGGGGAGCTGTTTTTT. This gives the protein CASSYSTPRLLTGELFF.

This clonotype was detected ten times or more. This chain uses TRBV14 with TRBJ2-5; tentative D call: TRBD2 (5 bases). The V and J ends lost 3 bases and 4 bases respectively, with 9 bases between them. This CDR3 has 13 amino acids. Per the germline V gene, CDR1 is SGHDN and CDR2 is FVKESK. The CDR3 loop reads CASSQPGRETQYF. The CDR3 DNA is TGTGCCAGCAGCCAGCCGGGGAGAGAGACCCAGTACTTC.

This clonotype was seen repeatedly, ten times or more. The genes are TRBV19 and TRBJ1-2; a possible D gene is TRBD1 (5 bases). The CDR3 extends over 15 amino acids. V was clipped by 2 bases and J by 8 bases, with 18 bases between them. Germline assignment: CDR1 LNHDA and CDR2 SQIVND (reference sequence). The CDR3: CASSILGGTDEGYTF. DNA for the CDR3: TGTGCCAGTAGTATATTAGGCGGGACGGACGAGGGCTACACCTTC. Combining the CDR3 with reference TRBV19 and TRBJ1-2 gives the whole variable domain DGGITQSPKYLFRKEGQNVTLSCEQNLNHDAMYWYRQDPGQGLRLIYYSQIVNDFQKGDIAEGYSVSREKKESFPLTVTSAQKNPTAFYLCASSILGGTDEGYTFGSGTRLTVV.

This clonotype was detected a few times. The chain employs TRBV19 and TRBJ1-5, with D unclear. The CDR3 consists of 14 residues. V was pared by 2 bases and J by 5 bases, with 10 bases between. Germline CDR1 reads LNHDA; CDR2 reads SQIVND (reference sequence). The CDR3 nucleotides are TGTGCCAGTAGTATATCACCTCAGTATCAGCCCCAGCATTTT. Translated, it gives CASSISPQYQPQHF.

This clonotype has a handful of counts. The V call is TRBV2, the J call TRBJ2-5; the D is unclear. The germline V and J ends were trimmed by 8 bases and 2 bases, with 15 bases remaining between them. The CDR3 is 14 residues long. Germline CDR1 and CDR2: SNHLY and FYNNEI. The CDR3 loop reads CASLNGPLQETQYF. DNA for the CDR3: TGTGCCAGCTTAAACGGTCCATTACAAGAGACCCAGTACTTC.

There are many counts of this clonotype. The chain carries TRBV7-2 and TRBJ2-7; D ambiguous. The CDR3 consists of 14 residues. CDR1 and CDR2 from the germline V gene are SGHTA and FQGNSA. V shed 3 bases and J shed 2 bases, with 11 bases lying between them. The DNA of the CDR3 is TGTGCCAGCAGCTTGCCATATTTTACCTACGAGCAGTACTTC. This encodes CASSLPYFTYEQYF.

This clonotype was picked up many times. The chain uses TRBV20-1 and TRBJ2-7, with TRBD2 matching 10 bases. There are 17 residues in the CDR3. Germline trimming cut 4 bases from V and 4 bases from J; bases unmatched to any gene: 16. Germline CDR1 reads DFQATT; CDR2 reads SNEGSKA (reference sequence). In DNA form, the CDR3 reads TGCAGTGCTAATCAGGCTAGCGGGGGATCGCGAGTGTACGAGCAGTACTTC. It encodes CSANQASGGSRVYEQYF.

This clonotype was observed many times. The chain joins TRBV7-2 to TRBJ2-4, with D possibly being TRBD1 (5 bases). V lost 1 base and J lost 10, with 14 bases in between. The germline V gene encodes CDR1 SGHTA and CDR2 FQGNSA. The CDR3 loop spans 14 amino acids. CDR3 region: CASSLVAQDTIQYF. The CDR3 DNA reads as TGTGCCAGCAGCTTAGTGGCCCAGGACACAATTCAGTACTTC.

The rearrangement uses TRBV11-2 and TRBJ2-7, with D maybe TRBD2 (6 bases). Germline CDR1 SGHAT, CDR2 FQNNGV. CDR3 length: 16 residues. The germline V and J ends were trimmed by 3 bases and 1 base, with 16 bases remaining between them. The CDR3 DNA sequence: TGTGCCAGCAGCTTGTTGCGGGGAGAAGGGTCCTACGAGCAGTACTTC. The encoded protein is CASSLLRGEGSYEQYF.

On this clonotype: A single base separates this from a much larger clone, so it may be a read error. The CDR3 carries no conserved terminal phenylalanine or tryptophan, so it likely arises from a read error. The rearrangement links TRBV27 to TRBJ2-2; TRBD1 is a possible D gene (6 bases). Trimming took 3 bases from V and 8 from J, leaving 10 bases between them. Per the germline V gene, CDR1 is MNHEY and CDR2 is SMNVEV (reference sequence). This CDR3 has 13 amino acids. The CDR3 here is CASSLGAGGELFC. CDR3 bases: TGTGCCAGCAGTTTGGGGGCCGGAGGGGAGCTGTTTTGT.

This clonotype has at least ten counts. The chain couples TRBV4-1 to TRBJ1-1, with 7 bases lining up with TRBD1. CDR1 and CDR2 (germline): MGHRA, YSYEKL. Trimming took 2 bases from V and 4 from J; bases not matched to a gene: 7. This CDR3 has 15 amino acids. CDR3 loop: CASSQPGGRVTEAFF. DNA of the CDR3: TGCGCCAGCAGCCAACCAGGGGGTCGAGTCACTGAAGCTTTCTTT.

This clonotype was detected many times. V and J are TRBV5-1 and TRBJ1-2, with 7 bases aligning to TRBD1. Germline-derived CDR1 and CDR2 are SGHRS and YFSETQ. Trimming at V came to 4 bases and at J to 3 bases, leaving 9 bases not matched to a gene. The CDR3 is made up of 15 amino acids. The CDR3 sequence is CASSINRGIDYGYTF. CDR3 coding DNA: TGCGCCAGCAGCATAAACAGGGGTATCGACTATGGCTACACCTTC.

The chain is built from TRBV27 and TRBJ1-2, with D uncertain. The CDR3 sequence is 14 residues long. Germline CDR1 is MNHEY and CDR2 is SMNVEV (reference sequence). Trimming took off 4 bases at V and 0 bases at J, with 9 bases between the two ends. CDR3 region: CASSSSWANYGYTF. The CDR3 DNA sequence: TGTGCCAGCAGTTCCAGTTGGGCTAACTATGGCTACACCTTC.

This clonotype has more than one count but fewer than ten. V is TRBV6-1 and J is TRBJ2-7; TRBD1 matches 9 bases. This CDR3 spans 15 amino acids. V gave up 5 bases and J gave up 0 bases; unmatched junction bases: 5. The V gene's germline CDR1 is MNHNS and CDR2 SASEGT. The CDR3 loop is CASSTGQGSSYEQYF. In DNA, the CDR3 is TGTGCCAGCAGTACGGGACAGGGAAGCTCCTACGAGCAGTACTTC.